This record concerns one T cell receptor (beta chain) sequence. The antigen is unknown. This sample stems from a study of cytomegalovirus exposure and HLA in healthy donors. Points from the study as a whole: TCR beta sequences numbering 15,000 to 20,000 were associated with HLA alleles at 0.05 false discovery rate in a later analysis. Despite most TCR sequences being rare, some public TCRs occurred in many donors. Reported findings show TCR beta sequences accurately forecast HLA-A and HLA-B alleles in most subjects. Most of the TCR beta V segments (in an earlier analysis) were productive either about 90% or about 30% of the time.

A multiplex PCR was run with 60 Vbeta primers and 13 Jbeta primers. Measured with immunoSEQ multiplex PCR; TCRdb has only the in-frame clones, and not every one. This table holds over 100,000 clones, 60% to 85% found once. CDR1 and CDR2 from the germline V gene are ENHRY and SYGVKD. The length of the CDR3 is 14 residues. V lost 3 bases, J lost 7 bases, and 7 bases stayed unmatched. Material: PBMCs. This chain joins TRBV10-3 and TRBJ1-2, with 8 bases identical to TRBD1. This receptor was obtained from a woman in her forties in good health and CMV-seronegative. The CDR3 nucleotides are TGTGCCATCAGTGAACAGCAGGGGGCGGGTGGCTACACCTTC. Translating gives CAISEQQGAGGYTF.